In its sample, the clone carrying this TCR beta chain was seen once. Its antigen is currently unknown. The V gene's germline CDR1 is MDHEN and CDR2 SYDVKM. The CDR3 consists of 16 residues. Trimming at V came to 6 bases and at J to 10 bases, leaving 9 bases not matched to a gene. The source of the sample is a study of cytomegalovirus exposure and HLA in healthy donors. General study results and limits: The authors judged a highly shared variant cluster likely a sequencing artifact. CMV serostatus was the sole immune exposure data available.

The PCR had 60 Vbeta and 13 Jbeta primers. TCRdb's table, derived via immunoSEQ multiplex PCR, lists solely in-frame clones and lacks some. This sample carries about 180,000 clones, around 81% of them seen once, and the ten largest clones take approximately 2%. The rearrangement joins TRBV28 to TRBJ2-1, with 16 bases aligning to TRBD2. The sequenced sample was PBMCs. This TCR came from a young woman in good health and CMV-seronegative. This CDR3 is CASRKHRGLAGGEQFF. The DNA of the CDR3 is TGTGCCAGCAGAAAACACAGGGGACTAGCGGGGGGGGAGCAGTTCTTC.